This is a list of T cell receptor beta chains from one sample in a study of blood T cell repertoires in COVID-19. The method was immunoSEQ multiplex PCR; TCRdb's version includes in-frame clones alone and lacks a portion of them. The sample gives 300,000 to 450,000 clones, 87% of which show up once; more than 1% is in the top ten. The specimen sequenced was PBMCs or T cells enriched from blood (not recorded which). These receptors originate from a woman aged 25-40 years who had recovered from COVID-19. Both conserved end residues are part of each CDR3. A D gene is named only where the DNA matches it firmly. Where a row states a size, it is once, few, many or the class of an expanded clone; other rows omit it.

>TRBJ2-3|TRBV3-1/TRBV3-2|.|.
TGTGCCAGCAGCCAAGGTTTTACACAGGGCGGCACAGATACGCAGTATTTT
CASSQGFTQGGTDTQYF
>TRBJ2-5|TRBV5-5|TRBD1|.
TGTGCCAGCAGCCTGGACAGGGAGGAGACCCAGTACTTC
CASSLDREETQYF
>TRBJ1-2|TRBV9|.|.
TGTGCCAGCAGCCCCGAGGGAGGTCGGTCTTACACCTTC
CASSPEGGRSYTF
>TRBJ2-5|TRBV2|TRBD1|.
TGTGCCCGAGGGCGAACCAGGGGGCGATTTTCCCAAGAGACCCAGTACTTC
CARGRTRGRFSQETQYF
>TRBJ2-2|TRBV7-9|TRBD1|.
TGTGCCAGCAGCAACCGGGACAGGGGGCTGGGCACCGGGGAGCTGTTTTTT
CASSNRDRGLGTGELFF
>TRBJ2-7|TRBV15|.|.
TGTGCCACCAGCAGAGATTCAGGCAGCTACGAGCAGTACTTC
CATSRDSGSYEQYF
>TRBJ2-1|TRBV5-1|.|.
TGCGCCACAGGGGCAGGGGTAGGATCCTACAATGAGCAGTTCTTC
CATGAGVGSYNEQFF
>TRBJ2-5|TRBV12-3/TRBV12-4|.|.
TGTGCCAGCAGTTTAAGGGGTGAAGAGACCCAGTACTTC
CASSLRGEETQYF
>TRBJ2-5|TRBV7-2|.|once
TGTGCCAGCAGCCAGCGGGTCACCCAAGAGACCCAGTACTTC
CASSQRVTQETQYF
>TRBJ2-1|TRBV24-1|TRBD1|.
TGTGCCACCAGTGAGGGGACAGGCACCTACAATGAGCAGTTCTTC
CATSEGTGTYNEQFF
>TRBJ2-5|TRBV6-2/TRBV6-3|TRBD2|.
TGTGCCAGCAGTTACTCTAGGACTAGCGGTCGCGAGACCCAGTACTTC
CASSYSRTSGRETQYF
>TRBJ2-1|TRBV7-2|.|.
TGTGCCAGCAGCTCGATCTCTGCGGGGTTGAATGAGCAGTTCTTC
CASSSISAGLNEQFF
>TRBJ2-7|TRBV6-5|TRBD2|.
TGTGCCAGCACCCGTCCCGGGGGGACCTACGAGCAGTACTTC
CASTRPGGTYEQYF
>TRBJ1-1|TRBV10-3|.|.
TGTGCCATCAGTGAGTCTTCCGACAGGGAAGCTTTCTTT
CAISESSDREAFF
>TRBJ2-3|TRBV18|TRBD2|.
TGTGCCAGCTCACCTAGCGGGGCCGGCACAGATACGCAGTATTTT
CASSPSGAGTDTQYF
>TRBJ1-2|TRBV6-6|.|.
TGTGCCAGCAGTCAGGGACTCTCTAACTATGGCTACACCTTC
CASSQGLSNYGYTF
>TRBJ2-7|TRBV18|TRBD1|.
TGTGCCAGCTCACCCGGGACAGGTTCGACCATCTCCTACGAGCAGTACTTC
CASSPGTGSTISYEQYF
>TRBJ1-1|TRBV3-1/TRBV3-2|.|.
TGTGCCAGCAGCCAAATGGAGGGGAACACTGAAGCTTTCTTT
CASSQMEGNTEAFF
>TRBJ2-2|TRBV20-1|.|.
TGCAGTGCTAGTGGGACCAGGGACACCGGGGAGCTGTTTTTT
CSASGTRDTGELFF
>TRBJ1-4|TRBV28|TRBD1|.
TGTGCCAGCAGTCCTCGACAGGGGGCAAGGGAAAAACTGTTTTTT
CASSPRQGAREKLFF
>TRBJ1-1|TRBV5-1|TRBD1|once
TGCGCCAGCAGCTTGGAGGCAGGGGGAAACACTGAAGCTTTCTTT
CASSLEAGGNTEAFF
>TRBJ1-2|TRBV3-1/TRBV3-2|.|.
TGTGCCAGCAGCCAAGAGGCAGGGCTTAACTATGGCTACACCTTC
CASSQEAGLNYGYTF
>TRBJ1-1|TRBV5-4|TRBD1|.
TGTGCCAGCAGCTTGTCCGGACAGGGAAATGAAGCTTTCTTT
CASSLSGQGNEAFF
>TRBJ1-4|TRBV21-1|.|.
TGTGCCAGCAGCCCGCTACACAGGGACCGAACTAATGAAAAACTGTTTTTT
CASSPLHRDRTNEKLFF
>TRBJ1-2|TRBV28|TRBD1|.
TGTGCCAGCAGCTCCACAGGGGGCCGCCGGGAAACGAACTATGGCTACACCTTC
CASSSTGGRRETNYGYTF
>TRBJ2-2|TRBV5-1|.|few
TGCGCCAGCAGCCCCCCAGGGAATACCGGGGAGCTGTTTTTT
CASSPPGNTGELFF
>TRBJ1-5|TRBV4-1|TRBD1|once
TGCGCCAGCAGCCAAGCCCTGGGACAGGGTAATCAGCCCCAGCATTTT
CASSQALGQGNQPQHF
>TRBJ1-5|TRBV19|.|.
TGTGCCAGTAGTGCGGGACGGGAAAATCAGCCCCAGCATTTT
CASSAGRENQPQHF
>TRBJ1-4|TRBV5-4|TRBD1|.
TGTGCCTTTCGAATGGGACAGGGTAATAATGAAAAACTGTTTTTT
CAFRMGQGNNEKLFF
>TRBJ1-1|TRBV9|TRBD1|.
TGTGCCAGCAGCCGACAGGGGGCGGACACTGAAGCTTTCTTT
CASSRQGADTEAFF
>TRBJ1-6|TRBV6-5|.|.
TGTGCCAGCAGTTATATAACACTAAACGGGGGTTCACCCCTCCACTTT
CASSYITLNGGSPLHF
>TRBJ1-4|TRBV30|TRBD1|.
TGTGCCTGGTCGTATAACAGGGGTCCTAATGAAAAACTGTTTTTT
CAWSYNRGPNEKLFF
>TRBJ2-7|TRBV5-1|TRBD1|.
TGCGCCAGCAGCGACAGGGCCCCCTCCTACGAGCAGTACTTC
CASSDRAPSYEQYF
>TRBJ2-3|TRBV11-2|.|.
TGTGCCAGCAGCTTATACAGGAGCTTTGGTACAGATACGCAGTATTTT
CASSLYRSFGTDTQYF
>TRBJ2-3|TRBV4-1|.|.
TGCGCCAGCAGCCACCCCATGGCAGCGAGGTTACGCACAGATACGCAGTATTTT
CASSHPMAARLRTDTQYF
>TRBJ2-3|TRBV3-1/TRBV3-2|TRBD2|.
TGTGCCAGCAGCCAACGACTAGCGGGGGGGCAAGATACGCAGTATTTT
CASSQRLAGGQDTQYF
>TRBJ2-2|TRBV3-1/TRBV3-2|.|.
TGTGCCAGCAGCCCAGCAGGGTGGGGAACCGGGGAGCTGTTTTTT
CASSPAGWGTGELFF